This T cell receptor beta chain was captured by sequencing in a study of shared clonotypes between healthy human individuals. Study-level results: Clonotypes shared by all four sorted-subset donors had higher generation probabilities than non-shared clonotypes. Although depth was large, rarefaction showed that sequencing of the sorted subsets was incomplete.

About this clone: Antigen: not known.

CD45RO-negative cells were positively selected for CCR7, leaving out terminally differentiated effector memory CD45RA+ cells. For each subset, genomic DNA was distributed in equal portions over several immunoSEQ plates. Some 28,000 T cell genomes (roughly 220 ng DNA) went into each sorted-subset replicate. Assay: immunoSEQ multiplex PCR; the TCRdb copy retains only in-frame clones and omits some. Of roughly 2.1 million clones listed, 85% to 95% are singletons. The material sequenced was naive CD8+ T cells from PBMCs. This clonotype originated in a man in his late teens or twenties in good health. Some clones in this sample may be carry-over from other donors' samples.

CDR3 in DNA: TGTGCCAGCTACGGGATAATGACAGGCTCTAACTATGGCTACACCTTC. Translating gives CASYGIMTGSNYGYTF. The chain employs TRBV18 and TRBJ1-2, with TRBD1 as a possible D gene (6 bases). Trimming removed 7 bases at V and 0 bases at J, with 18 bases between. Germline assignment: CDR1 KGHSH and CDR2 LQKENI. This CDR3 is 16 amino acids long.